The clone carrying this T cell receptor (beta chain) was recorded a few times. Its target is unknown. The data are from a study of T cells after yellow fever vaccination. General observations from the study: Bulk-population clonotypes that are abundant could appear as contaminants in FACS-sorted repertoires.

Using its own MiXCR run on the 5' RACE reads, TCRdb lists one record per CDR3 protein. The repertoire holds some 220,000 distinct CDR3 sequences, with roughly 3.3% as singletons. After removal of 5 bases from V and 9 bases from J, the junction contained 21 bases not matched to a gene. The CDR3 is made up of 19 amino acids. Germline V CDR1 and CDR2: SGHTA, FQGNSA. The clonotype originates from a man younger than 35 who received the YFV17D yellow fever vaccine. The input for sequencing was CD4+ T cells sorted from PBMCs, taken 10 days after the yellow fever booster vaccination. This chain links TRBV7-2 with TRBJ2-2; 10 bases are shared with TRBD1. The CDR3 here is CASSVRPQRVDRGGRELFF. CDR3 nucleotides: TGTGCCAGCAGCGTCCGGCCCCAACGGGTGGACAGGGGGGGCCGGGAGCTGTTTTTT.